This TCR beta chain was observed in a study of cytomegalovirus exposure and HLA in healthy donors. Study results and limitations: Reported findings show TCR beta sequences accurately forecast HLA-A and HLA-B alleles in most subjects. Excluded: some indistinguishable V segments such as TRBV6-2 and TRBV6-3.

The ends lost 0 bases at V and 2 bases at J; junction bases unmatched: 3. The germline CDR1 and CDR2 sequences are MNHNY and SVGAGI (reference sequence). The CDR3 is made up of 16 amino acids. Both 60 Vbeta primers and 13 Jbeta primers went into the PCR. The method was immunoSEQ multiplex PCR; TCRdb's version includes in-frame clones alone and lacks a portion of them. The repertoire has about 170,000 clones, roughly 80% of them found once; the top ten carry about 2.4%. For this clone: What it binds is unknown.

This clonotype was sampled from a male donor in good health and CMV-seronegative. Sequencing input: PBMCs. The chain uses TRBV6-6 and TRBJ2-3; 9 nucleotides align to TRBD2. CDR3 loop: CASSYSRGGATDTQYF. Here the CDR3 DNA reads TGTGCCAGCAGTTACTCGCGGGGGGGGGCCACAGATACGCAGTATTTT.